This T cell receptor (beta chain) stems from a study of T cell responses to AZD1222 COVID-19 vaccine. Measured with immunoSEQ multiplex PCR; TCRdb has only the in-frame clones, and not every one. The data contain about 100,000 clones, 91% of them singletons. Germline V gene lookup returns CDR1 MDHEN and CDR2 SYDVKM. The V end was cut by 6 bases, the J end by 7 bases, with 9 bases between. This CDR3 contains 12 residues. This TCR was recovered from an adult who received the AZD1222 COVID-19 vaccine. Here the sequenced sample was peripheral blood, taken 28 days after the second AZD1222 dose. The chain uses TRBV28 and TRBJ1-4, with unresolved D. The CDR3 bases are TGTGCCAGCAGGCCGCAGATTGAAAAACTGTTTTTT. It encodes CASRPQIEKLFF.